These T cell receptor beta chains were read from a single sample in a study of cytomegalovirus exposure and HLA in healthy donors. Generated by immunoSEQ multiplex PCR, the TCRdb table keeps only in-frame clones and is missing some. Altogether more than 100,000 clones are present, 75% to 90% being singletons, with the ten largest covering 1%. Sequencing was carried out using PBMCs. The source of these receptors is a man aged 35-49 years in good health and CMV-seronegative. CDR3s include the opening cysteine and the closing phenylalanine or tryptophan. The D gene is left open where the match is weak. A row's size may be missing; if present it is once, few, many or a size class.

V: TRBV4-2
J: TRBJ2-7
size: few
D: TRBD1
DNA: TGTGCCAGCAGCCAAGACGGACAGGGCATTTACGAGCAGTACTTC
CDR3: CASSQDGQGIYEQYF

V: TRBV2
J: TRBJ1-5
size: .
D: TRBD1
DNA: TGTGCCAGCAGTCAAGACAGGGGAGGACAGCCCCAGCATTTT
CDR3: CASSQDRGGQPQHF

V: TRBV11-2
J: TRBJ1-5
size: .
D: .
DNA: TGTGCCAGCAGCTTAGTTACGGATCAGCCCCAGCATTTT
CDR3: CASSLVTDQPQHF

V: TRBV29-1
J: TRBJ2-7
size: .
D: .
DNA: TGCAGCGCAGGTATCTCCTACGAGCAGTACTTC
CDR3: CSAGISYEQYF

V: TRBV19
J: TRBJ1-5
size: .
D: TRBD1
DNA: TGTGCCAGTAGTCCCAGGACAGGTTATAGCAATCAGCCCCAGCATTTT
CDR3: CASSPRTGYSNQPQHF

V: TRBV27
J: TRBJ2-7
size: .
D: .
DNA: TGTGCCAGCAGTTTGAAAGGCAGGGCCTACGAGCAGTACTTC
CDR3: CASSLKGRAYEQYF

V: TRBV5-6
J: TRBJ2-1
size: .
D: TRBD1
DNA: TGTGCCAGCGACCTACAGGGGGCGCAGAATGAGCAGTTCTTC
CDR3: CASDLQGAQNEQFF

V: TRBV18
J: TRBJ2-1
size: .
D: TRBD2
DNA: TGTGCCAGCGGCTCGACTAGCGGGAGGTCCTACAATGAGCAGTTCTTC
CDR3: CASGSTSGRSYNEQFF

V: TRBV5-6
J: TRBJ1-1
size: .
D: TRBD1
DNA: TGTGCCAGCAGCCTGGGACAGAAGAACACTGAAGCTTTCTTT
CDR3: CASSLGQKNTEAFF

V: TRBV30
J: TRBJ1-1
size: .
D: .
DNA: TGTGCCTGGAATTCACAGGGGAACACTGAAGCTTTCTTT
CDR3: CAWNSQGNTEAFF

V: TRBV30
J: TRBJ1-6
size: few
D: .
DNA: TGTGCCTGGAGTGTGCCTAGTAATTCACCCCTCCACTTT
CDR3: CAWSVPSNSPLHF

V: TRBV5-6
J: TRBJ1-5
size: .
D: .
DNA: TGTGCCAGCAGCCAGGGGATCAATCAGCCCCAGCATTTT
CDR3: CASSQGINQPQHF

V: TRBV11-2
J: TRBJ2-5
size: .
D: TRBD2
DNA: TGTGCCAGCAGCCCACAAACGGGACTAGGCCAAGAGACCCAGTACTTC
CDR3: CASSPQTGLGQETQYF

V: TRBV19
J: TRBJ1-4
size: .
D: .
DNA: TGTGCCAGTAGAATGGGCAATGAAAAACTGTTTTTT
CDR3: CASRMGNEKLFF

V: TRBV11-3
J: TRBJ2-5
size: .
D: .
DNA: TGTGCCAGCAGCCACATCCGGGACTCAGGAGGTACAGAGACCCAGTACTTC
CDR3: CASSHIRDSGGTETQYF

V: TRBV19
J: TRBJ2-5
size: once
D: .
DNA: TGTGCCAGTAGTATTGGCCCCGGGGGTCGGGAGACCCAGTACTTC
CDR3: CASSIGPGGRETQYF

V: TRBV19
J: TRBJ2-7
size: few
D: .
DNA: TGTGCCAGTAGCGGACAGACCACCCTAAGAACGTACGAGCAGTACTTC
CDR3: CASSGQTTLRTYEQYF

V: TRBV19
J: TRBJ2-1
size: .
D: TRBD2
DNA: TGTGCCAGTACCCAAACAGCTATGGGAGCGGGAGGGAAAAATGAGCAGTTCTTC
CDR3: CASTQTAMGAGGKNEQFF

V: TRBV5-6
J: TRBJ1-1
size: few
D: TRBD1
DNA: TGTGCCAGCAGCCCCAGGGGGCAGGTGGGAGCTTTCTTT
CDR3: CASSPRGQVGAFF

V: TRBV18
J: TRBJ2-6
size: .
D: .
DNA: TGTGCCAGCTCGCCCGGGACTGCGACGTCTGGGGCCAACGTCCTGACTTTC
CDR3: CASSPGTATSGANVLTF

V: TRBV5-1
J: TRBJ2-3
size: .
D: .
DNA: TGCGCCAGTACCCTTGTAGCAGGGAATATAGGGGGCACAGATACGCAGTATTTT
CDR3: CASTLVAGNIGGTDTQYF

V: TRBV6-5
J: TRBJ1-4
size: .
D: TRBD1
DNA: TGTGCCAGCAGTCCGGGACAGTCAAATGAAAAACTGTTTTTT
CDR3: CASSPGQSNEKLFF

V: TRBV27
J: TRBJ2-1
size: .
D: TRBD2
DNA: TGTGCCAGCAATCCCACAGCGGGGGGTCCCAATGAGCAGTTCTTC
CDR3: CASNPTAGGPNEQFF

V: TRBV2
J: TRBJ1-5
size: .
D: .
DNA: TGTGCCAGCAGGCCGGTCGTAGATAGCAATCAGCCCCAGCATTTT
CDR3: CASRPVVDSNQPQHF

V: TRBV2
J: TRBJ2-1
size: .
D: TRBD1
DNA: TGTGCCACAGAAGGGACAGGCCCAGTCTTC
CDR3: CATEGTGPVF

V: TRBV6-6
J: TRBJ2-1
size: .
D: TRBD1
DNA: TGTGCCAGCAGTCCCACGAACTTACAGGGGTTCAATGAGCAGTTCTTC
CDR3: CASSPTNLQGFNEQFF

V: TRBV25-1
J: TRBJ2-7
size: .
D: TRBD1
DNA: TGTGCCAGCAGTGATAGCACCGGGACAGGGGGCCACGAGCAGTACTTC
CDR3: CASSDSTGTGGHEQYF

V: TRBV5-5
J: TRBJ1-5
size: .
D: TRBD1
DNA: TGTGCCAGCAGCGTGGACAGGGAAAATCAGCCCCAGCATTTT
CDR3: CASSVDRENQPQHF

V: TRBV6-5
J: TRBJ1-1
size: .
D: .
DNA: TGTGCCAGCAGTTCGACACAGGCGAACACTGAAGCTTTCTTT
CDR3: CASSSTQANTEAFF

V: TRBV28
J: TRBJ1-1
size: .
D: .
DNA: TGTGCCAGCAGTTTAGACATTTACACTGAAGCTTTCTTT
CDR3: CASSLDIYTEAFF

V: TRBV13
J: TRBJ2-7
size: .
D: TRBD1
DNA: TGTGCCAGCAGCCTGGGGGGGACAGGGATTTCATTAGAGCAGTACTTC
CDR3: CASSLGGTGISLEQYF

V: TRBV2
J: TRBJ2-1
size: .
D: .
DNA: TGTGCCAGCAGTGTTGCGTACTACAATGAGCAGTTCTTC
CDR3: CASSVAYYNEQFF

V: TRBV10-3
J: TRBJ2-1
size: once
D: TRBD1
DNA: TGTGCCACCCACCCCGGGACAGACAATGAGCAGTTCTTC
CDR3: CATHPGTDNEQFF

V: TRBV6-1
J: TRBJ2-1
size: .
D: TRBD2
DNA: TGTGCCAGCAGTGGGGCTATTGCGGGGGGGCTCAATGAGCAGTTCTTC
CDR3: CASSGAIAGGLNEQFF

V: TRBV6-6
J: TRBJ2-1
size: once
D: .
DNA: TGTGCCAGCAGGACAGTTAAGTTCTTC
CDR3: CASRTVKFF

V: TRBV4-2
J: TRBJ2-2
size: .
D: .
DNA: TGTGCCAGCAGCCAAGATAGCAGCGGCCGGTGGAACACCGGGGAGCTGTTTTTT
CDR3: CASSQDSSGRWNTGELFF

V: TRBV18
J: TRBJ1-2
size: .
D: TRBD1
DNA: TGTGCCAGCTCACTCCACCACGGGACAGATTATGGCTACACCTTC
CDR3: CASSLHHGTDYGYTF

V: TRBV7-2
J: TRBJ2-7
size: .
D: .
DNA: TGTGCCAGCAGCTCACGCCCAGGGTACCGCGGCGGAGAGCAGTACTTC
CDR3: CASSSRPGYRGGEQYF